This TCR beta chain was sequenced in a study of blood T cell repertoires in COVID-19. Study-level background: The United States, Italy and Spain provided the acute and convalescent COVID-19 samples.

Clones were read by immunoSEQ multiplex PCR, and TCRdb kept only the in-frame ones, dropping some. The sample lists over 200,000 clones, 86% occurring once. This CDR3 region has 18 residues. V gave up 0 bases and J gave up 4 bases, with 22 bases separating them. Germline CDR1 is MGHRA and CDR2 is YSYEKL. Sequenced input: peripheral blood. The chain is built from TRBV4-1 and TRBJ2-7; D may be TRBD2 (6 bases). This sequence was found in a middle-aged man who had recovered from COVID-19. The CDR3 protein is CASSQESTSTTGAYEQYF. In DNA, the CDR3 is TGCGCCAGCAGCCAAGAATCCACTTCGACCACGGGAGCGTACGAGCAGTACTTC.